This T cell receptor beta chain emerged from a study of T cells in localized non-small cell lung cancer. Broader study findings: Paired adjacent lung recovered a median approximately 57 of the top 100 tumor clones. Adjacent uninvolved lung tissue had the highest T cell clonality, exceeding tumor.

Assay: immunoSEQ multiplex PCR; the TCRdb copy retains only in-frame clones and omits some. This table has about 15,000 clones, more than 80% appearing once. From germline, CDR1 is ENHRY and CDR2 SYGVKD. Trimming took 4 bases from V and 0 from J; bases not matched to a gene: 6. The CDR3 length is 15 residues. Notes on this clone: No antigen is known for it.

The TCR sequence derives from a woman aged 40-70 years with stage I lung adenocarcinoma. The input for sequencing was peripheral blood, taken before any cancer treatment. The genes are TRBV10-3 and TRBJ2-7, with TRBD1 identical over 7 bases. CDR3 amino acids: CAISAGTDSSYEQYF. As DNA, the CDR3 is TGTGCCATCAGTGCCGGGACAGATAGCTCCTACGAGCAGTACTTC.